This section outlines one T cell receptor (beta chain) sequence together with its context. The antigen is unknown. The germline V gene has CDR1 SQVTM and CDR2 ANQGSEA. J lost 8 bases, V lost 8 bases, and 8 bases had no gene match. The CDR3 runs 11 residues. The data were obtained in a study of cytomegalovirus exposure and HLA in healthy donors. The PCR used 60 Vbeta and 13 Jbeta primers. Here immunoSEQ multiplex PCR was the method, and the copy in TCRdb shows in-frame clones only, minus some. Of about 83,000 clones listed, about four fifths were seen once; the top ten hold 1.5% to 2%. Study-level points and caveats: CMV serostatus stood as the only immune exposure information on hand.

The sequence was obtained from a woman in her 30s in good health and CMV-seronegative. The gene calls are TRBV29-1 and TRBJ1-1; 7 nucleotides line up with TRBD1. Material: PBMCs. This chain's CDR3 is CSTRDSVEAFF. The CDR3 DNA reads TGCAGCACGAGGGACAGCGTAGAAGCTTTCTTT.